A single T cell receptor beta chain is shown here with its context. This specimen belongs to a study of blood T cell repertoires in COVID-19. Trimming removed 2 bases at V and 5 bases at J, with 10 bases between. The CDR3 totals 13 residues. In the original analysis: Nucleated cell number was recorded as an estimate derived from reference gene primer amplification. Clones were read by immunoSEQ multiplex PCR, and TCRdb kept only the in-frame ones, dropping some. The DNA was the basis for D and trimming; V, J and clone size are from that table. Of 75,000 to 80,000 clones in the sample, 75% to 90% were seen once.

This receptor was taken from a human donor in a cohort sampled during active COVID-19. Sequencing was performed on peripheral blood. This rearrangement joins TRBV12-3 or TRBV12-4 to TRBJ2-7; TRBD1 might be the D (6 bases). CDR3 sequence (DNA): TGTGCCAGCAGTTTATACAGGGCGGACGAGCAGTACTTC. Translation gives CASSLYRADEQYF.